This TCR beta chain is from a study of blood T cell repertoires in COVID-19. Study summary: T cells, B-cell-depleted T cells, or PBMCs provided the cDNA or gDNA that served as material.

In the authors' methods: Reference gene primers were amplified, and this amplification served to estimate nucleated cell counts. This table comes from immunoSEQ multiplex PCR, and its TCRdb copy is limited to in-frame clones, with some not included. For V, J and clone size, that table is used; D and trimming come from the DNA. The table records more than 45,000 clones, approximately 87% of them present only once. V was cut by 2 bases and J by 6 bases, with 8 bases left in between. The germline V gene encodes CDR1 SNHLY and CDR2 FYNNEI. The CDR3 spans 12 residues. The chain joins TRBV2 to TRBJ2-7, with D possibly being TRBD2 (5 bases). The sequenced sample consisted of peripheral blood. The TCR sequence derives from a human donor in a cohort sampled during active COVID-19. CDR3: CASSETRGEQYF. CDR3 DNA sequence: TGTGCCAGCAGTGAAACCCGGGGCGAGCAGTACTTC.